The next 26 T cell receptor beta chains were all read from a single sample in a study of shared clonotypes between healthy human individuals. Measured with immunoSEQ multiplex PCR; TCRdb has only the in-frame clones, and not every one. The sample consists of 2 million to 2.5 million clones, 93% of them appearing once. The specimen was naive CD4+ T cells from PBMCs. Subset given: CD45RA+ positively selected. These TCRs come from a man younger than 35 in good health. Some clones in this sample may be carry-over from other donors' samples.

V gene TRBV2 combines with J gene TRBJ2-1; the match to TRBD2 covers 8 bases. The germline V gene has CDR1 SNHLY and CDR2 FYNNEI. The CDR3 extends over 15 amino acids. The J segment lost 9 bases and the V segment lost 3 bases, leaving 10 bases of the junction unmatched. CDR3 bases: TGTGCCAGCAGTGACGAAGCGGGAGTAGATAGTGAGCAGTTCTTC. Its protein product is CASSDEAGVDSEQFF.

The chain links TRBV7-7 to TRBJ2-5, with D possibly TRBD1 on 6 matching bases. CDR1 is SSHAT and CDR2 is FNYEAQ in the germline V gene (reference sequence). With 5 bases removed from V and 7 bases from J, the gap between germline ends came to 20 bases. This CDR3 region has 15 residues. The CDR3 sequence: CASSATGTTRSTQYF. Here the CDR3 DNA reads TGTGCCAGCAGCGCCACCGGGACAACCCGGTCGACCCAGTACTTC. Combining the CDR3 with reference TRBV7-7 and TRBJ2-5 gives the whole variable domain GAGVSQSPRYKVTKRGQDVTLRCDPISSHATLYWYQQALGQGPEFLTYFNYEAQPDKSGLPSDRFSAERPEGSISTLTIQRTEQRDSAMYRCASSATGTTRSTQYFGPGTRLLVL.

V and J are TRBV5-1 and TRBJ1-2, with D possibly being TRBD1 (6 bases). The CDR3 loop spans 14 amino acids. The germline V gene has CDR1 SGHRS and CDR2 YFSETQ. The germline V and J ends were trimmed by 0 bases and 6 bases, with 12 bases remaining between them. For the CDR3, the DNA is TGCGCCAGCAGCTTGGCCCGGGGGGCTGATGGCTACACCTTC. Protein product: CASSLARGADGYTF.

This chain uses TRBV28 with TRBJ2-7, with D possibly TRBD2 on 6 matching bases. This CDR3 is built from 14 residues. CDR1 and CDR2 (germline): MDHEN, SYDVKM. V was shortened by 7 bases and J by 0 bases, with 13 bases between the two germline ends. As DNA, the CDR3 is TGTGCCAGCATCGGGCTAGCGAGCTCCTACGAGCAGTACTTC. Protein: CASIGLASSYEQYF.

The chain recombines TRBV4-3 with TRBJ2-1; 7 bases line up with TRBD2. The CDR3 loop spans 13 amino acids. Trimming took 4 bases from V and 6 from J; bases not matched to a gene: 3. From germline, CDR1 is LGHNA and CDR2 YSLEER. The CDR3 loop reads CASSLTSSNEQFF. In DNA, the CDR3 is TGCGCCAGCAGCCTGACTAGCTCCAATGAGCAGTTCTTC.

This clone was seen just once. V and J are TRBV29-1 and TRBJ2-1; D is unclear. Trimming left V 4 bases short and J 7 bases short, with 8 bases between. The length of the CDR3 is 11 residues. From germline, CDR1 is SQVTM and CDR2 ANQGSEA. The CDR3, as DNA: TGCAGCGTTGTGTATAGGAATGAGCAGTTCTTC. This codes for CSVVYRNEQFF.

The genes are TRBV5-4 and TRBJ2-7; 12 nucleotides agree with TRBD2. The CDR3 totals 16 residues. Trimming removed 4 bases from V and 1 base from J; junction bases left unmatched: 6. CDR1 is SGHNT and CDR2 is YYREEE in the germline V gene (reference sequence). CDR3 protein: CASSPTSGSLSYEQYF. CDR3 bases: TGTGCCAGCAGCCCGACTAGCGGGAGTCTATCCTACGAGCAGTACTTC.

The rearrangement uses TRBV30 and TRBJ1-1; D not certain. The germline gives CDR1 GTSNPN, CDR2 SVGIG (reference sequence). CDR3 length equals 11 residues. V gave up 7 bases and J gave up 3 bases, with 9 bases separating them. CDR3 nucleotide sequence: TGTGCCTCTTCCTCGGACACTGAAGCTTTCTTT. It encodes CASSSDTEAFF.

The rearrangement joins TRBV19 to TRBJ2-6; TRBD2 agrees at 8 bases. V lost 10 bases and J lost 2; bases outside the gene matches: 16. Germline CDR1 reads LNHDA; CDR2 reads SQIVND (reference sequence). This CDR3 has 18 residues. The CDR3 loop is CATGGGGQLLAGANVLTF. As DNA, the CDR3 is TGTGCCACGGGAGGGGGTGGACAGCTATTGGCTGGGGCCAACGTCCTGACTTTC.

The chain joins TRBV11-2 to TRBJ2-7; the D gene could be TRBD1 or TRBD2 (5 bases each). The germline CDR1 and CDR2 sequences are SGHAT and FQNNGV. V was trimmed by 1 base and J by 6 bases, leaving 25 bases between them. This CDR3 has 18 amino acids. CDR3 region: CASSLVSGELGRRVEQYF. In DNA, the CDR3 is TGTGCCAGCAGCTTAGTTTCGGGCGAGCTGGGACGTCGTGTCGAGCAGTACTTC.

The chain links TRBV10-3 to TRBJ2-2; 8 positions agree with TRBD2. With V trimmed by 10 bases and J by 5 bases, 18 bases remained unmatched. The CDR3 loop spans 17 amino acids. From germline, CDR1 is ENHRY and CDR2 SYGVKD. CDR3 protein: CATTGGGFSELTGELFF. The CDR3 bases are TGTGCCACGACGGGAGGGGGATTCAGCGAATTGACCGGGGAGCTGTTTTTT.

The genes are TRBV5-1 and TRBJ1-1; TRBD1 might be the D (5 bases). V lost 7 bases, J lost 3 bases, and 13 bases lay in between. Per the germline V gene, CDR1 is SGHRS and CDR2 is YFSETQ. The CDR3 covers 13 residues. As DNA, the CDR3 is TGCGCCAGCGGGCGACAGACCGACACTGAAGCTTTCTTT. Residues: CASGRQTDTEAFF.

Concerning this clone: This sample includes further DNA sequences coding for the same CDR3. The rearrangement uses TRBV5-1 and TRBJ1-3; D perhaps matches TRBD1 (6 bases). Deletions cut 2 bases from V and 0 bases from J, with 9 bases between. Germline CDR1 reads SGHRS; CDR2 reads YFSETQ. This CDR3 has 15 residues. CDR3 in amino acids: CASSFGTPSGNTIYF. The CDR3 DNA follows: TGCGCCAGCAGCTTCGGGACACCCTCTGGAAACACCATATATTTT. The whole variable domain, filled in from reference TRBV5-1 and TRBJ1-3, reads KAGVTQTPRYLIKTRGQQVTLSCSPISGHRSVSWYQQTPGQGLQFLFEYFSETQRNKGNFPGRFSGRQFSNSRSEMNVSTLELGDSALYLCASSFGTPSGNTIYFGEGSWLTVV.

The V call is TRBV19, the J call TRBJ1-1, with TRBD1 matching 8 bases. The CDR3 length is 14 residues. J gave up 6 bases and V 6 bases, and 9 bases lay outside the gene matches. Germline V gene lookup returns CDR1 LNHDA and CDR2 SQIVND (reference sequence). CDR3: CASRKFQGASEAFF. In DNA form, the CDR3 reads TGTGCCAGTAGAAAATTCCAGGGGGCTTCTGAAGCTTTCTTT.

This clone was observed a few times. This chain uses TRBV19 with TRBJ1-1; a possible D gene is TRBD1 (6 bases). CDR1 is LNHDA, CDR2 SQIVND, per germline (reference sequence). Between the trimmed V and J ends, which lost 6 bases and 2 bases, there was a span of 16 bases. The CDR3 spans 15 residues. This CDR3 reads CASRRGGRANTEAFF. The CDR3 DNA reads TGTGCCAGTAGAAGGGGGGGCAGGGCCAACACTGAAGCTTTCTTT.

This clone was observed a few times. The chain carries TRBV6-5 and TRBJ1-5; D is uncertain. Germline CDR1 reads MNHEY; CDR2 reads SVGAGI. The CDR3 length is 13 residues. Trimming left V 6 bases short and J 1 base short, with 7 bases between. In DNA form, the CDR3 reads TGTGCCAGCAGCATATGGAGCAATCAGCCCCAGCATTTT. Protein sequence: CASSIWSNQPQHF.

This rearrangement joins TRBV5-1 to TRBJ1-5; D call uncertain. V shed 0 bases and J shed 3 bases, with 13 bases lying between them. This CDR3 has 16 residues. In germline, CDR1 is SGHRS, CDR2 YFSETQ. This CDR3 reads CASSLAPNYNNQPQHF. The DNA of the CDR3 is TGCGCCAGCAGCTTGGCGCCGAATTATAACAATCAGCCCCAGCATTTT.

In regard to this clone: The same CDR3 can be traced to other DNA sequences in this sample. J is TRBJ2-7 and V is TRBV25-1; 10 bases align to TRBD2. This CDR3 is 16 amino acids long. CDR1 is MGHDK, CDR2 SYGVNS, per germline. V was pared by 2 bases and J by 0 bases, with 4 bases of the junction left unmatched. In DNA, the CDR3 is TGTGCCAGCAGTGAACCTGGACTAGCGGACTCCTACGAGCAGTACTTC. Protein sequence: CASSEPGLADSYEQYF.

The rearrangement joins TRBV7-2 to TRBJ2-2, with D maybe TRBD1 (6 bases). Trimming cost V 6 bases and J 6 bases, with 17 bases left between them. The CDR3 is 15 amino acids. From germline, CDR1 is SGHTA and CDR2 FQGNSA. CDR3 protein: CASSLDSFVAGELFF. The CDR3, as DNA: TGTGCCAGCAGTTTGGACAGTTTTGTGGCCGGGGAGCTGTTTTTT.

The rearrangement joins TRBV7-6 to TRBJ2-6; 7 nucleotides align to TRBD1. The V gene's germline CDR1 is SGHVS and CDR2 FNYEAQ. The V segment lost 5 bases and the J segment 0 bases; nucleotides outside the gene matches: 7. The length of the CDR3 is 17 residues. The CDR3 spells CASSVGQSLSGANVLTF. The DNA for the CDR3 is TGTGCCAGCAGCGTGGGACAGTCCCTCTCTGGGGCCAACGTCCTGACTTTC.

The V and J genes are TRBV2 and TRBJ1-4, with 11 bases lining up with TRBD1. The CDR3 totals 12 residues. CDR1 is SNHLY and CDR2 is FYNNEI in the germline V gene. V trimming: 8 bases; J trimming: 12 bases; junction bases outside the gene matches: 5. In nucleotides, the CDR3 is TGTGCCAGCGGGGAGGACAGGGGGCAACTGTTTTTT. The encoded protein is CASGEDRGQLFF.

The rearrangement joins TRBV27 to TRBJ1-5; perhaps TRBD1 as D (6 bases). The CDR3 is made up of 17 amino acids. The V end was cut by 6 bases, the J end by 4 bases, with 22 bases between. Germline CDR1 MNHEY, CDR2 SMNVEV (reference sequence). The CDR3 protein is CASRYSATGWGNQPQHF. CDR3 nucleotides: TGTGCCAGCAGATACTCCGCGACAGGCTGGGGGAATCAGCCCCAGCATTTT.

This chain links TRBV28 with TRBJ2-7, with 10 bases identical to TRBD2. CDR1 and CDR2 (germline): MDHEN, SYDVKM. Trimming took 5 bases from V and 0 from J; bases not matched to a gene: 7. CDR3 length: 16 residues. Here the CDR3 reads CASSPNSGRPSYEQYF. CDR3 bases: TGTGCCAGCAGTCCTAATAGCGGGAGGCCCTCCTACGAGCAGTACTTC.

This chain connects TRBV27 to TRBJ2-7, with 7 bases that match TRBD2. This CDR3 region has 13 residues. Germline V gene lookup returns CDR1 MNHEY and CDR2 SMNVEV (reference sequence). The J segment lost 3 bases and the V segment lost 9 bases, leaving 8 bases of the junction unmatched. CDR3 bases: TGTGCCAGACGGGTGCGGGAGAGCTACGAGCAGTACTTC. It codes for CARRVRESYEQYF.

The V gene is TRBV7-2, the J gene TRBJ2-5; D ambiguous. With the DNA end fitting TRBJ2-7 better, the J assignment may be wrong. CDR1 is SGHTA and CDR2 is FQGNSA in the germline V gene. This CDR3 has 13 residues. The CDR3 reads CASSLGGFYEQYF. CDR3 bases: TGTGCCAGCAGCTTAGGAGGTTTCTACGAGCAGTACTTC.

The chain is built from TRBV20-1 and TRBJ2-1; unclear D gene. V lost 7 bases and J lost 9, with 10 bases in between. The length of the CDR3 is 10 residues. Per germline, CDR1 DFQATT and CDR2 SNEGSKA (reference sequence). CDR3 nucleotides: TGCAGTGTCTCTAGAGGTGAGCAGTTCTTC. Protein product: CSVSRGEQFF.